This entry concerns a single T cell receptor beta chain. The CDR3 is 17 amino acids. Germline-derived CDR1 and CDR2 are SGDLS and YYNGEE. Trimming took 0 bases from V and 4 from J; bases not matched to a gene: 10. These data originate in a study of blood T cell repertoires in COVID-19. This table comes from immunoSEQ multiplex PCR, and its TCRdb copy is limited to in-frame clones, with some not included. Here the sample spans tens of thousands of clones, roughly 91% being singletons. The J gene is TRBJ2-1, the V gene TRBV9; the match to TRBD2 covers 7 bases. This clonotype originated in a middle-aged man with COVID-19, enrolled during active disease. The specimen was peripheral blood. CDR3 protein: CASSVESPGEGYNEQFF. In DNA, the CDR3 is TGTGCCAGCAGCGTAGAAAGCCCCGGGGAGGGGTACAATGAGCAGTTCTTC.